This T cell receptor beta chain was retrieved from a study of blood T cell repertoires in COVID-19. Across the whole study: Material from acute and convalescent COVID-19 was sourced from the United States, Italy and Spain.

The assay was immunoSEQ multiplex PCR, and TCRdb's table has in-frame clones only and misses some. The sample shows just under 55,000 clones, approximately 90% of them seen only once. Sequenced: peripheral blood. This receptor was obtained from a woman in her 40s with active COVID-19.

The CDR3 here is CASNPDRGNYGYTF. The CDR3 DNA sequence: TGTGCCAGTAACCCCGACAGGGGTAACTATGGCTACACCTTC. The rearrangement uses TRBV19 and TRBJ1-2; 8 bases are shared with TRBD1. The ends lost 7 bases at V and 1 base at J; junction bases unmatched: 5. This CDR3 spans 14 amino acids. Germline V gene sequence: CDR1 LNHDA, CDR2 SQIVND (reference sequence).